These T cell receptor beta chains were read from a single sample in a study of T-cell reconstitution after alpha-beta-depleted transplantation in children. TCRdb re-analysed the PCR reads in MiXCR, keeping a single row per CDR3 protein. The sample records more than 120,000 distinct CDR3 sequences, about 9% being singletons. The sequences come from PBMCs, mostly from graft donor cells, collected 180 days after TCRalphabeta/CD19-depleted stem cell transplant. These receptors all come from a female patient under 10 years old who had a stem cell transplant for congenital amegakaryocytic thrombocytopenia, so the T cells may come from the graft donor. CDR3s include the opening cysteine and the closing phenylalanine or tryptophan. D genes are given only for firm matches. The size entry is marked missing in some rows and otherwise reads once, few, many or a size class.

d_call j_call clone_size v_call cdr3_aa cdr3_nt
. TRBJ1-5 . TRBV21-1 CASTLQGARDPYSQPQHF TGTGCCAGCACCTTACAGGGGGCAAGGGATCCCTATAGTCAGCCCCAGCATTTT
. TRBJ2-5 many TRBV7-2 CASSLGLSLSGTQYF TGTGCCAGCAGCTTAGGATTGAGTCTGTCAGGGACCCAGTACTTC
. TRBJ1-5 . TRBV20-1 CSARDEGPFNQPQHF TGCAGTGCTAGAGATGAGGGGCCTTTTAATCAGCCCCAGCATTTT
. TRBJ2-1 many TRBV12-3/TRBV12-4 CASCPRQPNNEQFF TGTGCCAGCTGTCCAAGACAGCCGAACAATGAGCAGTTCTTC
. TRBJ2-7 many TRBV5-1 CASSLGGEAYEQYF TGCGCCAGCAGCTTGGGGGGAGAAGCCTACGAGCAGTACTTC
TRBD2 TRBJ2-7 many TRBV5-5 CASSLGTSGSYEQYF TGCGCCAGCAGCTTAGGGACTAGCGGGAGCTACGAGCAGTACTTC
TRBD2 TRBJ2-3 . TRBV5-6 CASSLEASGRWGDTDTQYF TGTGCCAGCAGCTTGGAGGCTAGCGGGAGGTGGGGGGACACAGATACGCAGTATTTT
. TRBJ2-7 few TRBV29-1 CSVVASYEQYF TGCAGCGTGGTAGCTTCCTACGAGCAGTACTTC
. TRBJ1-4 many TRBV12-3/TRBV12-4 CASSLTGGNEKLFF TGTGCCAGCAGTTTAACAGGCGGGAATGAAAAACTGTTTTTT
. TRBJ2-7 medium-sized TRBV20-1 CSARVPGAGEQYF TGCAGTGCTAGAGTTCCGGGGGCGGGGGAGCAGTACTTC
. TRBJ1-2 many TRBV3-1 CASSHFSDRVYGYTF TGTGCCAGCAGCCATTTCTCTGACAGAGTCTATGGCTACACCTTC
. TRBJ2-3 many TRBV28 CASRASGSVRLTDTQYF TGTGCCAGCAGAGCAAGCGGGTCCGTACGTCTCACAGATACGCAGTATTTT
TRBD2 TRBJ2-5 once TRBV30 CAWKPGLAGDETQYF TGTGCCTGGAAACCGGGACTAGCGGGAGATGAGACCCAGTACTTC
. TRBJ2-3 many TRBV6-1 CASTTGLLDGSQYF TGTGCCAGCACCACTGGACTGCTCGACGGATCGCAGTATTTT
. TRBJ2-1 many TRBV25-1 CASSTAGRSYNEQFF TGTGCCAGCAGTACGGCGGGAAGGTCCTACAATGAGCAGTTCTTC
TRBD2 TRBJ2-3 . TRBV3-1 CASSGTSGKDTQYF TGTGCCAGCTCCGGGACTAGCGGGAAAGATACGCAGTATTTT
TRBD1 TRBJ1-2 many TRBV2 CASRDRGNYGYTF TGTGCCAGCAGGGACAGGGGGAACTATGGCTACACCTTC
. TRBJ2-5 many TRBV5-1 CASSLANWGRGETQYF TGCGCCAGCAGCTTGGCCAATTGGGGGCGGGGAGAGACCCAGTACTTC
. TRBJ2-7 many TRBV7-2 CASRPGLSFYEQYF TGTGCCAGCAGGCCGGGACTTTCCTTCTACGAGCAGTACTTC
TRBD2 TRBJ2-1 . TRBV20-1 CSATSPLAESSYNEQFF TGCAGTGCCACAAGCCCCCTAGCGGAGAGCTCCTACAATGAGCAGTTCTTC
TRBD2 TRBJ2-7 few TRBV30 CAWSRGGSDEQYF TGTGCCTGGAGTCGCGGGGGATCGGACGAGCAGTACTTC
TRBD2 TRBJ2-3 many TRBV5-1 CASSFAAGGPSTDTQYF TGCGCCAGCAGCTTTGCCGCGGGAGGGCCCTCCACAGATACGCAGTATTTT
. TRBJ2-1 . TRBV5-1 CASSLPNPSYNEQFF TGCGCCAGCAGCTTGCCCAACCCCTCCTACAATGAGCAGTTCTTC
TRBD1 TRBJ2-2 . TRBV30 CAWSVITGGLGGELFF TGTGCCTGGAGTGTTATTACAGGGGGCTTGGGCGGGGAGCTGTTTTTT
. TRBJ1-2 many TRBV27 CASSNTPGLYGYTF TGTGCCAGCAGTAATACGCCGGGGCTCTATGGCTACACCTTC
TRBD1 TRBJ2-2 many TRBV5-1 CASSYQTGGNTGELFF TGCGCCAGCAGCTATCAGACAGGGGGCAACACCGGGGAGCTGTTTTTT
TRBD2 TRBJ2-2 . TRBV11-2 CATPGLAGGLTGELFF TGTGCCACCCCGGGACTAGCGGGGGGGCTGACCGGGGAGCTGTTTTTT
. TRBJ2-7 many TRBV29-1 CSVAGTSNYEQYF TGCAGCGTAGCCGGGACATCAAACTACGAGCAGTACTTC
. TRBJ2-7 . TRBV20-1 CSARGPRQLSYEQYF TGCAGTGCTAGAGGGCCCAGACAACTCTCCTACGAGCAGTACTTC
TRBD1 TRBJ2-1 few TRBV18 CASSPYSPTGMYNEQFF TGTGCCAGCTCACCATACTCCCCGACAGGGATGTACAATGAGCAGTTCTTC
. TRBJ2-4 many TRBV28 CASSPGFVWAPRAKNIQYF TGTGCCAGCAGCCCAGGCTTCGTATGGGCGCCTCGAGCCAAAAACATTCAGTACTTC
. TRBJ2-5 . TRBV4-3 CASSPRRATTQETQYF TGCGCCAGCAGCCCTCGCCGTGCAACTACCCAAGAGACCCAGTACTTC
. TRBJ2-1 . TRBV6-5 CASSLNPSYNEQFF TGTGCCAGCAGTTTAAATCCCTCCTACAATGAGCAGTTCTTC
. TRBJ2-7 . TRBV4-2 CASSQVRGPYEQYF TGTGCCAGCAGCCAAGTCAGGGGTCCCTACGAGCAGTACTTC
. TRBJ2-4 few TRBV5-1 CASSFEAKNIQYF TGCGCCAGCAGCTTCGAAGCCAAAAACATTCAGTACTTC
. TRBJ1-5 many TRBV24-1 CATSDGISNQPQHF TGTGCCACCAGTGACGGAATTAGCAATCAGCCCCAGCATTTT
TRBD2 TRBJ2-5 many TRBV20-1 CSALRTSGEETQYF TGCAGTGCTCTACGGACTAGCGGGGAAGAGACCCAGTACTTC
TRBD2 TRBJ2-1 many TRBV20-1 CSASLGLANNEQFF TGCAGTGCTAGTCTGGGACTAGCAAACAATGAGCAGTTCTTC
. TRBJ2-1 many TRBV7-8 CASSLMGHEQFF TGTGCCAGCAGCTTAATGGGGCATGAGCAGTTCTTC
TRBD1 TRBJ2-5 many TRBV10-3 CAISEPTGTGVSTQYF TGTGCCATCAGTGAGCCCACCGGGACAGGGGTCTCAACCCAGTACTTC
TRBD2 TRBJ2-3 few TRBV20-1 CSAREREGRTDTQYF TGCAGTGCTAGAGAGCGGGAGGGACGCACAGATACGCAGTATTTT
. TRBJ2-3 . TRBV20-1 CSAQAGADTQYF TGCAGTGCTCAGGCGGGGGCCGATACGCAGTATTTT
TRBD1 TRBJ2-3 . TRBV7-9 CARGPRTGGDTQYF TGTGCCAGGGGCCCCAGGACAGGGGGGGATACGCAGTATTTT
TRBD1 TRBJ1-2 . TRBV29-1 CSVAVWGWTGRTGGGYTF TGCAGCGTTGCGGTATGGGGTTGGACAGGGCGCACCGGGGGGGGCTACACCTTC
. TRBJ2-5 many TRBV5-1 CASRGSLQETQYF TGCGCCAGCAGAGGGAGCCTCCAAGAGACCCAGTACTTC
. TRBJ1-6 . TRBV7-2 CASSLWAVSSPLHF TGTGCCAGCAGCTTATGGGCAGTTAGTTCACCCCTCCACTTT
. TRBJ2-5 many TRBV7-2 CASSLMWGQETQYF TGTGCCAGCAGCTTAATGTGGGGCCAAGAGACCCAGTACTTC
. TRBJ2-5 few TRBV20-1 CSARTPTRGVETQYF TGCAGTGCTAGAACCCCGACCCGGGGTGTTGAGACCCAGTACTTC